This T cell receptor (beta chain) is from a study of tumor-infiltrating lymphocytes in oesophageal squamous cell carcinoma. TCRdb passed the PCR reads through MiXCR, listing each CDR3 protein once. The repertoire has some 21,000 distinct CDR3 sequences, around two fifths of them found once; the top ten carry less than 45%. Sequenced sample: esophageal tumor tissue. The clonotype was recovered from a male donor with esophageal squamous cell carcinoma.

CDR3 coding DNA: TGTGCCAGCAGCTTAGTTTCCGGGGCCAACGTCCTGACTTTC. Residues: CASSLVSGANVLTF. The rearrangement links TRBV7-2 to TRBJ2-6; no definite D call. Germline V gene sequence: CDR1 SGHTA, CDR2 FQGNSA. The CDR3 runs to 14 residues. The V gene lost 1 base and the J gene lost 4 bases, with 5 bases spanning the gap.